The clone carrying this TCR beta chain came up many times. Antigen: not known. In making TCR beta libraries, quantitative 5'-RACE with molecular barcodes was used. TCRdb used MiXCR to reprocess the 5' RACE reads, holding one entry per CDR3 protein. The sample shows approximately 240,000 distinct CDR3 sequences, roughly 25% of them seen only once. The CDR3 length is 14 residues. Trimming left V 4 bases short and J 1 base short, with 11 bases between. Germline V lookup: CDR1 SGHRS, CDR2 YFSETQ. The data are from a study of CD8 T cells in ankylosing spondylitis. The study's findings and limits: Reports say disease-linked clones showed up significantly more in matched ankylosing spondylitis synovial fluid.

The sequence was obtained from a male donor with ankylosing spondylitis or in good health (not recorded which). Input material: blood, either unsorted or a sorted T cell fraction (not recorded which). The rearrangement joins TRBV5-1 to TRBJ1-1; D unclear. CDR3 DNA sequence: TGCGCCAGCAGCCCGGGCCGGAAGAACACTGAAGCTTTCTTT. Protein sequence: CASSPGRKNTEAFF.